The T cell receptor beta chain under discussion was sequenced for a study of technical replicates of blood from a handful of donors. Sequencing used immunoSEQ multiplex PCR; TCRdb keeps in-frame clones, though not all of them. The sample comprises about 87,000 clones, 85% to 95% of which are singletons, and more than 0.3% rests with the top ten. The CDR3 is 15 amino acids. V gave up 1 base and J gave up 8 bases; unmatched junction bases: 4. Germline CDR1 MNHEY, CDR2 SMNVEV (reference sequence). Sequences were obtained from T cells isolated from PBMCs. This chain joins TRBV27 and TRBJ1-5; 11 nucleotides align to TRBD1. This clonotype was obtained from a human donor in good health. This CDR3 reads CASSLFGTGGEPQHF. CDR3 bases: TGTGCCAGCAGTTTATTCGGGACAGGGGGGGAGCCCCAGCATTTT.